Listed here is a single T cell receptor beta chain. This clonotype was counted a single time. Its target antigen remains unknown. This may arise from a read error, as a much more abundant clone is one base away. The sample is drawn from a study of regulatory T cells in long-lasting Graves disease (dated by TCRdb to about 2021). A note on the overall study: Patients with newly diagnosed Graves' disease had been on antithyroid drugs for under 3 months. Persistent Graves' disease patients were compared with newly diagnosed Graves' disease patients by peripheral blood TCR sequencing and RNA sequencing. The study took place in China and was registered as a clinical trial. A total of roughly 35 samples underwent TCR sequencing: around 13 from persistent and approximately 20 from newly diagnosed Graves' disease patients.

Trimmed from V: 1 base; trimmed from J: 7 bases; junction bases lacking a gene match: 5. Counted from cysteine to phenylalanine, this CDR3 has 15 amino acids. Of all the DNA, just the CDR3 is kept, 45 bases in frame from base 1. CDR1 and CDR2 (SGHTA, FQGNSA) derive from the germline V gene. General conclusions and limits of the study: Compared with newly diagnosed patients, patients with persistent Graves' disease had lower TCR Shannon entropy and fewer highly expanded clones, which suggests clonal expansion. The small sample size was acknowledged by the authors as a limitation that may reduce accuracy. More public clonotypes were shared among persistent patients (around 2,600) than among newly diagnosed patients (roughly 960). Sequencing and analysis were restricted to the TCR beta chain. The study examined only peripheral blood because the primary lesion, thyroid tissue, could not be accessed. Preferential use of TRBV28, TRBJ1-2 and TRBJ2-5 was observed in persistent disease, whereas TRBV20-1 and TRBJ2-1 were favored in newly diagnosed disease.

This specimen's time point label, per the study, means: newly diagnosed GD, antithyroid drugs for less than 3 months. For both TCR sequencing and RNA sequencing, RNA was extracted from PBMCs using TRIzol. Graves' disease was diagnosed according to American Thyroid Association guidelines. Patients were recruited from an endocrinology department in Xi'an, China. Each patient gave approximately 10 milliliters of peripheral blood, collected in an EDTA anticoagulant tube. Ficoll Paque Plus density gradient separation was used to isolate PBMCs, and no further T cell sorting was done. An Agilent 2100 Bioanalyzer and agarose gel were used to check RNA quality, while a NanoDrop 2000 measured RNA concentration. Library creation used multiplex PCR. This sample was sequenced with an Illumina HiSeq 4000. To build TCR beta libraries, CDR3 regions were amplified by Arm-PCR using iRepertoire HTBI primers. PCR products were gel purified before sequencing. The authors processed their data as follows. A total of roughly 67 TRBV and 14 TRBJ segments were identified across samples and were used for gene usage analysis of CDR3 amino acid clonotypes. COPE and FqMerger were used to merge the filtered high-quality paired reads into contigs. BLAST was used to align contigs to the IMGT TRBV, TRBD and TRBJ reference genes, and CDR3 was defined following IMGT. Any clonotype with a frequency above 0.1% was counted as a highly expanded clone. Repertoire diversity was measured by Shannon entropy, and V-J evenness by the Gini coefficient. Public clonotypes were defined as clonotypes shared by more than one individual. TCRdb's own reprocessing of the public reads used fastp at Q25 and MiXCR and kept productive beta chains. CDR3 protein sequences are deduplicated, and each keeps its most common genes and DNA. The V and J calls shown here were made by TCRdb, not taken from the authors' results. The sample yields roughly 500,000 distinct CDR3 sequences; around 11% were counted once. Roughly 8.9% of the sample belongs to the ten largest clones.

These data were likewise used in another study, on T cells in Graves' hyperthyroidism and ophthalmopathy. That second publication adds: Graves' hyperthyroidism was defined as stable when no progression to ophthalmopathy occurred over 18 months of follow-up. The hyperthyroidism patients were between 18 and 65 years old and newly diagnosed, with a disease duration of less than 2 months. Patients with uncontrolled infections, other autoimmune diseases, pregnancy or lactation were excluded. Clinical symptoms, serum thyroxine and TRAb, thyroid ultrasound, and orbital computed tomography formed the basis for the diagnoses. For the first round of RT-PCR on the TCR CDR3, the HTBI primer set was used together with the Qiagen OneStep RT-PCR kit. Most expanded thyroid clonotypes (frequency above 0.001) were also detected in blood, a finding suggesting that blood repertoires may reflect thyroid immune responses. A model built on a 13 V-J signature distinguished ophthalmopathy from stable hyperthyroidism, reaching about 88% sensitivity and around 82% specificity in cross-validation and 80%/75% in testing. In validation, the model predicted progression to ophthalmopathy a median of around six months before onset, with over 60% sensitivity and more than 72% specificity. To identify distinguishing TCR V-J signatures, a discovery cohort of 90 to 100 patients was used, comprising 43 with Graves' ophthalmopathy and under 60 with stable Graves' hyperthyroidism. An independent validation cohort of 18 to 20 hyperthyroidism patients and 17 patients who later progressed to ophthalmopathy tested prospective prediction of ophthalmopathy. The 95 to 100 discovery patients were divided at random into training and test sets in a 7:3 ratio. The study also compared thyroid tissue and blood T-cell repertoires from roughly six Graves' hyperthyroidism patients. After sampling, hyperthyroidism patients received methimazole starting at 30 mg daily, and ophthalmopathy patients received high-dose intravenous methylprednisolone. Libraries were constructed in a second round of multiplex PCR, after which size selection and purification were performed. Paired-end sequencing of the libraries was performed with 100 bp reads on an Illumina HiSeq2000. SOAPnuke was used to process the raw data, throwing out any read that contained adapters or uncalled bases, had a mean Phred below 15, or lacked an exact constant-primer or identifier match. High-quality paired reads were merged with COPE v1.2.5, and unique nucleotide sequences were defined as clonotypes. MiTCR v1.1 was used to align the clonotypes against IMGT TRBV, TRBD and TRBJ reference segments. The analysis was restricted to V-J combinations with a frequency above 0.0001, which together covered about 99% of the repertoires. The TCS score was defined as the ratio of F50 (clonal expansion) to E x V (chaos), calculated using BLOSUM62-based TCRdist between CDR3 peptides within each V-J. Welch's t-statistics and random forest reduced 500 to 650 V-J features to 13, which were used in a naive Bayes classifier (R e1071). Sample size was not statistically predetermined, and investigators were not blinded to group allocation. According to the paper, TCR Vbeta CDR3 sequencing was carried out on 135 peripheral blood samples, which came from 40 to 45 ophthalmopathy, around 75 hyperthyroidism and 17 progressor patients.

The TCR comes from a woman under 40 with Graves disease. Donor details come from another sample of the same person, matched by shared clones. The chain was built from TRBV7-2 and TRBJ2-7, with 12 junctional bases fitting TRBD1. The starting material was peripheral blood mononuclear cells (PBMCs), obtained at new diagnosis, from a patient treated with antithyroid drugs. The CDR3 reads as follows: CASSLGGTGGNEQYF. DNA sequence: TGTGCCAGCAGCTTAGGGGGGACAGGGGGCAATGAGCAGTACTTC.